Following are 13 T cell receptor beta chains from one sample sequenced in a study of CD8+ T cells in alopecia areata. Following RNA extraction, reverse transcription yielded cDNA that acted as the sequencing template. Profiling relied on immunoSEQ multiplex PCR, and the TCRdb table lists in-frame clones only, not all of them. This sample has fewer than 200,000 clones, with around 60% found just once. Material: CD4+ T cells sorted from blood, obtained at week 0. Receptor source: a human donor with alopecia areata.

This clone has only a few counts. The rearrangement links TRBV7-3 to TRBJ2-3; perhaps TRBD2 as D (6 bases). Looked up from germline, CDR1 is SGHTA and CDR2 is FQGTGA. The CDR3 has 15 amino acids. V lost 5 bases to trimming and J lost 10 bases, with 22 bases between them. The CDR3 reads CASSPVGGEPGSQYF. CDR3 nucleotides: TGTGCCAGCAGCCCCGTCGGCGGGGAGCCCGGGTCGCAGTATTTT.

The chain recombines TRBV2 with TRBJ2-7, with D perhaps being TRBD1 or TRBD2 (6 bases each). V lost 6 bases and J 6 bases, leaving 15 bases between the germline ends. Germline V gene sequence: CDR1 SNHLY, CDR2 FYNNEI. The CDR3 consists of 13 residues. The CDR3: CASRVQGGSEQYF. As DNA, the CDR3 is TGTGCCAGCAGAGTACAGGGAGGATCCGAGCAGTACTTC.

This chain connects TRBV11-3 to TRBJ1-1, with D possibly matching TRBD1 (5 bases). The CDR3 has 14 residues. Trimming removed 4 bases at V and 1 base at J, with 10 bases between. CDR1 and CDR2 from the germline V gene are SGHNT and YENEEA. CDR3 nucleotides: TGTGCCAGCAGCTGGACTGGGGGGAACACTGAAGCTTTCTTT. Protein product: CASSWTGGNTEAFF. Full variable domain (remainder filled in from reference TRBV11-3 and TRBJ1-1): EAGVVQSPRYKIIEKKQPVAFWCNPISGHNTLYWYLQNLGQGPELLIRYENEEAVDDSQLPKDRFSAERLKGVDSTLKIQPAELGDSAVYLCASSWTGGNTEAFFGQGTRLTVV.

J is TRBJ2-3 and V is TRBV5-1; a possible D gene is TRBD2 (6 bases). There are 16 residues in the CDR3. Per germline, CDR1 SGHRS and CDR2 YFSETQ. V lost 5 bases, J lost 0 bases, and 16 bases lay in between. The CDR3 DNA reads as TGCGCCAGCAGGCTGGAGGGTTACTCTAGCACAGATACGCAGTATTTT. It encodes CASRLEGYSSTDTQYF.

The chain joins TRBV29-1 to TRBJ1-5, with a possible D match to TRBD1 (6 bases). The CDR3 length is 13 residues. The germline V and J ends were trimmed by 6 bases and 6 bases, with 15 bases remaining between them. The germline gives CDR1 SQVTM, CDR2 ANQGSEA. CDR3 nucleotides: TGCAGCGTCCTACAGGGAAGGGGTCAGCCCCAGCATTTT. It encodes CSVLQGRGQPQHF.

The V and J genes are TRBV30 and TRBJ1-6; tentatively, D is TRBD1 (6 bases). The germline V gene encodes CDR1 GTSNPN and CDR2 SVGIG (reference sequence). V was pared by 0 bases and J by 6 bases, with 12 bases between. The CDR3 spans 15 residues. The CDR3 sequence: CAWSVADRVNSPLHF. DNA for the CDR3: TGTGCCTGGAGTGTAGCGGACAGAGTTAATTCACCCCTCCACTTT.

The genes are TRBV11-2 and TRBJ1-3; tentative D call: TRBD1 (5 bases). Germline V gene data show CDR1 as SGHAT and CDR2 as FQNNGV. The CDR3 runs 15 residues. Trimming removed 5 bases from V and 0 bases from J, with 11 bases in between. The CDR3 spells CASSRGPSSGNTIYF. In nucleotides, the CDR3 is TGTGCCAGCAGCAGGGGACCGAGCTCTGGAAACACCATATATTTT.

This clone turned up a few times. The chain has TRBV29-1 and TRBJ2-1; D possibly uses TRBD1 or TRBD2 (6 bases each). V lost 7 bases to trimming and J lost 6 bases, with 19 bases between them. CDR1 SQVTM and CDR2 ANQGSEA come from the germline V gene. This CDR3 has 14 residues. The CDR3 sequence is CSAKTGMGGNEQFF. As DNA, the CDR3 is TGCAGCGCCAAGACAGGCATGGGGGGCAATGAGCAGTTCTTC.

The chain combines TRBV6-6 with TRBJ2-1; maybe TRBD2 (6 bases). Per germline, CDR1 MNHNY and CDR2 SVGAGI (reference sequence). Trimming shortened V by 6 bases and J by 11 bases, and 23 bases separated the two germline ends. CDR3 length: 15 amino acids. The DNA of the CDR3 is TGTGCCAGCAGCCTCGACAGTTTCTTTCGGGAGAAGCAGTTCTTC. As protein: CASSLDSFFREKQFF.

J is TRBJ2-5 and V is TRBV5-1; TRBD2 matches at 8 bases. CDR1 and CDR2 from the germline V gene are SGHRS and YFSETQ. The CDR3 totals 15 residues. V lost 4 bases to trimming and J lost 6 bases; unmatched junction nucleotides: 11. CDR3 in amino acids: CASSRHTGGAQTQYF. The CDR3 DNA sequence: TGCGCCAGCAGCCGACACACCGGGGGGGCTCAGACCCAGTACTTC.

Only a few counts were recorded for this clone. This rearrangement joins TRBV11-3 to TRBJ2-1, with D unresolved. The CDR3 has 14 residues. Germline CDR1 and CDR2: SGHNT and YENEEA. V was pared by 5 bases and J by 0 bases, with 8 bases between. CDR3 coding DNA: TGTGCCAGCAGCGCTATCGGCTCCTACAATGAGCAGTTCTTC. Translation gives CASSAIGSYNEQFF.

This clone has only a few counts. In DNA form, the CDR3 reads TGTGCCAGCGCCAACGTGGAGAGGGTGGGCGAGCAGTACTTC. Translated: CASANVERVGEQYF. The chain uses TRBV6-5 and TRBJ2-7; a weak D match, TRBD2 (5 bases). Trimming removed 8 bases at V and 6 bases at J, with 20 bases between. The CDR3 sequence is 14 residues long. CDR1 is MNHEY, CDR2 SVGAGI, per germline.

The chain recombines TRBV18 with TRBJ1-2, with D hard to call. In germline, CDR1 is KGHSH, CDR2 LQKENI. The germline V and J ends were trimmed by 3 bases and 8 bases, with 13 bases remaining between them. The CDR3 extends over 13 amino acids. For the CDR3, the DNA is TGTGCCAGCTCACCTCGGCAGGATGGGGGCTACACCTTC. This codes for CASSPRQDGGYTF.